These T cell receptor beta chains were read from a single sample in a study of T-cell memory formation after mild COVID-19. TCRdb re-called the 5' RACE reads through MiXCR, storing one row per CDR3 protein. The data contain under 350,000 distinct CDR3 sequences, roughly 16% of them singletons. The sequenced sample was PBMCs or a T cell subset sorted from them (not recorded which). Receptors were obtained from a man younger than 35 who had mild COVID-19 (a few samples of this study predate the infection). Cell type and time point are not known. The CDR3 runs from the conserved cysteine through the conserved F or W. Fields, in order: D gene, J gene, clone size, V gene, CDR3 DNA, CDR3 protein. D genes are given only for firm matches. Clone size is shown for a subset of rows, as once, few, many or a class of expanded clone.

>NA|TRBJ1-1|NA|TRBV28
TGTGCCAGCAGTCCACGAGGACAGGAAGCTTTCTTT
CASSPRGQEAFF
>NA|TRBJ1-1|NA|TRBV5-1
TGCGCCAGCAGCTTGGATTGGACCGCGGTAAACACTGAAGCTTTCTTT
CASSLDWTAVNTEAFF
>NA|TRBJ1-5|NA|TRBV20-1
TGCAGTGGCCGGGATCGGAATCAGCCCCAGCATTTT
CSGRDRNQPQHF
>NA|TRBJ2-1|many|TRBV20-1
TGCAGTGCTAGAGATCGGACGGCAGGGAAGTACTACAATGAGCAGTTCTTC
CSARDRTAGKYYNEQFF
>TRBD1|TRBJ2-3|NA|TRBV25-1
TGTGCCAGCAGTCTGACAGGGATCACAGATACGCAGTATTTT
CASSLTGITDTQYF
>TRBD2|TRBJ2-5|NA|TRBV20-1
TGCAGTGCTAGCGGGGGGGCCCCAGAGACCCAGTACTTC
CSASGGAPETQYF
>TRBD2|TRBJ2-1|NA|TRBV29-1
TGCAGCGTTGTTTGGCCTAGCGGTTACAATGAGCAGTTCTTC
CSVVWPSGYNEQFF
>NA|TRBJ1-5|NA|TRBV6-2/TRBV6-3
TGTGCCAGCAGTTACTCGTCGGGGCAGTGGGAAAGCAATCAGCCCCAGCATTTT
CASSYSSGQWESNQPQHF
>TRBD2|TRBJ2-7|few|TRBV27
TGTGCCAGCAGTTTTGGGACTAGCGGGGGATCGGAGCAGTACTTC
CASSFGTSGGSEQYF
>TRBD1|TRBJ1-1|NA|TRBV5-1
TGCGCCAGCAGCTACCAGGGGGCGATTAACACTGAAGCTTTCTTT
CASSYQGAINTEAFF
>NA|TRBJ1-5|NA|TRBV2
TGTGCCAGCAGTGAAGGTCCGTATCAGCCCCAGCATTTT
CASSEGPYQPQHF
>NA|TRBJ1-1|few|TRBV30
TGTGCCTCCGTTGACGTTTTGGCGAACACTGAAGCTTTCTTT
CASVDVLANTEAFF
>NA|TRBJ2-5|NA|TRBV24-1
TGTGCCACCAGTGATTTAACTACGGGGGCCGAGACCCAGTACTTC
CATSDLTTGAETQYF
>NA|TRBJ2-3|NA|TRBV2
TGTGCCAGCAGGCGCGGACAGTTAGATACGCAGTATTTT
CASRRGQLDTQYF
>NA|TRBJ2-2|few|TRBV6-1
TGTGCCAGCAGTGTGATCGGGGGCATCACCGGGGAGCTGTTTTTT
CASSVIGGITGELFF
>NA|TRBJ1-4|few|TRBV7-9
TGTGCCAGCAGCTGGGATGAAAAACTGTTTTTT
CASSWDEKLFF
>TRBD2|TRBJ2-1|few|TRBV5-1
TGCGCCAGCAGCTTCCCCCTAGCGGGGGACAATGAGCAGTTCTTC
CASSFPLAGDNEQFF
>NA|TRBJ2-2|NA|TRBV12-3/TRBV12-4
TGTGCCAGCAAGCCGGGACCCCCGAACACCGGGGAGCTGTTTTTT
CASKPGPPNTGELFF
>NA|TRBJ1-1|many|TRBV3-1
TGTGCCAGCAGCCAAGGACCGCCGTCTCAGGCCGGAGCTTTCTTT
CASSQGPPSQAGAFF
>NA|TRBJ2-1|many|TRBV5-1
TGCGCCAGCAGCTTGACGGCAGGGGGGAACAATGAGCAGTTCTTC
CASSLTAGGNNEQFF
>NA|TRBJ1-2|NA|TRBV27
TGTGCCAGCAGCTTAGAGAGGGAGGGTGGCTATGGCTACACCTTC
CASSLEREGGYGYTF
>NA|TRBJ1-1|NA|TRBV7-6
TGTGCCAGCAGCCCCAACAGGTTCCTTGAAGCTTTCTTT
CASSPNRFLEAFF
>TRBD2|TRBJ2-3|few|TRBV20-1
TGCAGTGCTCTAGCGGGCGACTACACAGATACGCAGTATTTT
CSALAGDYTDTQYF
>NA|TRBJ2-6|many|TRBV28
TGTGCCAGCAGTTTGCAGGGGAGTGGGGCCAACGTCCTGACTTTC
CASSLQGSGANVLTF
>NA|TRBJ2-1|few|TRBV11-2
TGTGCCAGCAGCTTAGGGGTCCGGGTACTCAGGGAGCAGTTCTTC
CASSLGVRVLREQFF
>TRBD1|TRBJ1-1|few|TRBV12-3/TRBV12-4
TGTGCCAGCAGCCATGGGGGGACAGCGGGCACTGAAGCTTTCTTT
CASSHGGTAGTEAFF
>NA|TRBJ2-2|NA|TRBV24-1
TGTGCCACCAGTGATTGGGGGGCCGGCACCGGGGAGCTGTTTTTT
CATSDWGAGTGELFF
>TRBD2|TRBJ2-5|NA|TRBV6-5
TGTGCCAGCAGTTACTCGAACCAGCGGGGGCTCCAAGAGACCCAGTACTTC
CASSYSNQRGLQETQYF
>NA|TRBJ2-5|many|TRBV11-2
TGTGCCAGCAGCCTCTTGGGGTGGGGTGAAGAGACCCAGTACTTC
CASSLLGWGEETQYF
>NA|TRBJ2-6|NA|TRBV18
TGTGCCAGCTCAAATAGTGAATCTGGGGCCAACGTCCTGACTTTC
CASSNSESGANVLTF
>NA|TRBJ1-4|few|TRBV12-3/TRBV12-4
TGTGCCAGCACCCTCCGGGGAATGGTTCAGAAACTGTTTTTT
CASTLRGMVQKLFF
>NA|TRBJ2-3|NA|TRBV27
TGTGCCAGCAGTTTATGGGGGAGAGAGGATACGCAGTATTTT
CASSLWGREDTQYF
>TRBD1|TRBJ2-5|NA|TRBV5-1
TGCGCCAGCAGCTTGTCGGGCAGGGGGCAGTACCAAGAGACCCAGTACTTC
CASSLSGRGQYQETQYF
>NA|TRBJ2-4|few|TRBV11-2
TGTGCCAGCAGCGCCGGACGGGGAGGATTAAACATTCAGTACTTC
CASSAGRGGLNIQYF
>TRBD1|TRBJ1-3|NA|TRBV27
TGTGCCAGCCGGGATTTCGGACAGGGCTCTAACACCATATATTTT
CASRDFGQGSNTIYF
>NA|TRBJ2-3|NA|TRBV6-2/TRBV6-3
TGTGCCAGCAGTTTGTTTAGCGGATACACAGATACGCAGTATTTT
CASSLFSGYTDTQYF
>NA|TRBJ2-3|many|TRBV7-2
TGTGCCAGCAGCTTCATAAGCGGAGGAGAGTCAGTCCCGCAGTATTTT
CASSFISGGESVPQYF
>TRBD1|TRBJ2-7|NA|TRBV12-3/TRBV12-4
TGTGCCAGCAGGGGACAGGGGGAGCAGTACTTC
CASRGQGEQYF
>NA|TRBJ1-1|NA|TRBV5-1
TGCGCCAGCAGCCCAACGGAACGGGGGAACACTGAAGCTTTCTTT
CASSPTERGNTEAFF
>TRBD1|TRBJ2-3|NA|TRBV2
TGTGCCAGCAGTAGACAGGGGTGGCCAGATACGCAGTATTTT
CASSRQGWPDTQYF
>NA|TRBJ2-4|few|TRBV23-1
TGCGCCAGCAGTCAAAGGGGCTACGGTAGCGACATTCAGTACTTC
CASSQRGYGSDIQYF
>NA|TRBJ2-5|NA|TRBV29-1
TGCAGCGTGGGGATCGGAGAGACCCAGTACTTC
CSVGIGETQYF
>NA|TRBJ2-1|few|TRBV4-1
TGCGCCAGCAGCCAAGTCGGGTACAATGAGCAGTTCTTC
CASSQVGYNEQFF
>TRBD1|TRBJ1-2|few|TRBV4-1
TGCGCCAGCAGCCCGGGGACAGGGGTCTATGGCTACACCTTC
CASSPGTGVYGYTF
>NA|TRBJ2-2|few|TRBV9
TGTGCCAGCAGCAAAGGGGGGGCGAACACCGGGGAGCTGTTTTTT
CASSKGGANTGELFF
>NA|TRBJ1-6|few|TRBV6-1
TGTGCCAGCCTCGGGGGTAACTATAATTCACCCCTCCACTTT
CASLGGNYNSPLHF
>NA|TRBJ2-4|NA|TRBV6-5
TGTGCCAGCAGTTACCTCTCAGGGGCCAAAAACATTCAGTACTTC
CASSYLSGAKNIQYF
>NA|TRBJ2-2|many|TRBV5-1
TGCGCCAGCAGCTTGCGTGCAGGGGTTACCACCGGGGAGCTGTTTTTT
CASSLRAGVTTGELFF